This TCR beta chain was retrieved from a study of radiation and T cells in renal cell carcinoma (dated by TCRdb to the early 2020s). Turning to the overall study: The samples were drawn from a clinical trial, where primary renal cell carcinomas were treated with 15 Gy of stereotactic body radiation therapy and then removed by nephrectomy 4 weeks afterward. In total, some 50 samples, comprising around 25 tumors and around 27 peripheral blood samples, were subjected to TCR beta sequencing. In the approximately 57 samples combined, around 3.7 million unique CDR3 nucleotide sequences were found, encoding 2.5 million to 3 million unique CDR3 amino acid sequences. On the study overall, not on this receptor specifically: Dynamics of the blood repertoire were not tracked past 4 weeks after treatment. In blood, the top tumor clonotypes increased between baseline and 2 weeks post-radiation and then shrank by 4 weeks, which suggests that tumor-resident clones expanded only transiently. Because pretreatment tumor biopsies were not available, the study could not determine whether clonotypes were already present within the tumor at baseline. Effects of radiation dose or scheduling on the TCR repertoire could not be addressed with the single-armed trial design.

The junction shows trimming of 3 bases on V and 3 bases on J, plus 17 bases between the germline ends. The CDR3 sequence holds 17 residues, the cysteine and phenylalanine included. Only the CDR3 region is kept as DNA, spanning 51 bases read in frame from base 1. Looking up the germline V gene yields CDR1 KGHSH and CDR2 LQKENI. About this clone: The clone's antigen remains unknown. One base away there is no much larger clone; base qualities are not given.

The immunoSEQ kit was used, according to the manufacturer's recommendations, to generate TCR beta libraries from genomic DNA. To prepare libraries, a first multiplex PCR with proprietary primers was run, followed by a second PCR that added unique barcodes, and a bead cleanup was done after each round. Each sample batch included a kit-provided positive control reaction and a negative control reaction. The final libraries were assessed on an Agilent 4200 TapeStation D1000 ScreenTape, pooled by volume, and quantified by qPCR. Sequencing was performed on an Illumina NextSeq500 with a MidOutput 150-cycle cartridge, and 156 Read1 and 15 Index1 cycles were run with kit custom primers. The pooled library was loaded at 1.0 pM with approximately 18% PhiX control spiked in. For the original study's pipeline: Vendor-processed data were analyzed in R, and a clonotype was defined as all T cells sharing the same CDR3 nucleotide sequence. In the clone abundance analyses, frequencies in each sample were normalized to that sample's 10,000 most abundant clones. Before analysis, public T cell clones were removed, and these numbered fewer than six per sample on average. An abundance difference of at least 32-fold between compartments was the criterion for calling clonotypes tumor-enriched or baseline blood-enriched. Clonotypes expanded or contracted between blood time points were identified with a beta-binomial differential abundance model. The Baroni-Urbani and Buser coefficient was used to measure tumor-blood repertoire similarity, and groups were compared with two-tailed Wilcoxon tests in R. Drawn from immuneACCESS, this table holds only the in-frame rearrangements with V and J called that TCRdb kept. Clones are partly lost; checked studies trace under half to an unresolved V gene and leave the rest unexplained. Clonal size and the V and J genes are those of that table, whereas D and trimming came from the DNA. This sample has tens of thousands of clones in its table, and 70% to 90% of those were observed once. The ten largest account for around 21% of the sample.

What this sample's time point label stands for: blood 2 weeks post-SBRT. Sample treatment or condition, as interpreted from the label and publication: 15 Gy SBRT to primary tumor, nephrectomy 4 weeks later. To follow tumor-enriched clonotypes, peripheral blood was collected serially from radiation-treated patients at baseline and again at 2 weeks and 4 weeks after SBRT. Every patient's renal cell carcinoma showed clear cell pathology. Genomic DNA for TCR sequencing was prepared using the QIAamp DNA Blood Mini Kit (Qiagen). The analyses included just those samples that passed every quality control check.

The sample here was blood, taken from a patient whose treatment included radiotherapy and nephrectomy. This receptor was obtained from a woman between 45 and 65 years old with renal cell carcinoma. The chain employs TRBV18 and TRBJ2-2, with an unclear D gene assignment. CDR3 region: CASSPPNRHMHTGELFF. In nucleotide form, the sequence is TGTGCCAGCTCACCCCCGAATAGACATATGCACACCGGGGAGCTGTTTTTT. The CDR3, completed at both ends by the reference TRBV18 and TRBJ2-2 genes, gives the full variable domain NAGVMQNPRHLVRRRGQEARLRCSPMKGHSHVYWYRQLPEEGLKFMVYLQKENIIDESGMPKERFSAEFPKEGPSILRIQQVVRGDSAAYFCASSPPNRHMHTGELFFGEGSRLTVL.